One sample yielded the 14 T cell receptor beta chains listed below, sequenced in a study of response to subunit inactivated influenza vaccine. TCRdb called the RT-PCR reads again in MiXCR, with one record for every CDR3 protein. This repertoire shows roughly 670,000 distinct CDR3 sequences, around 15% found once; its top ten account for 7.6%. The sample in question was PBMCs from blood, obtained approximately 15 days before vaccination. The origin of the receptors is a man aged 45 to 65 who received an inactivated influenza vaccine.

The table lists this clonotype with a few counts. The genes are TRBV20-1 and TRBJ2-1; 12 bases align to TRBD1. The germline CDR1 and CDR2 sequences are DFQATT and SNEGSKA (reference sequence). The CDR3 has 14 residues. V lost 6 bases to trimming and J lost 8 bases; unmatched junction nucleotides: 8. CDR3 DNA sequence: TGCAGTGCAGAACGGGGGACAGGGGGCGATGAGCAGTTCTTC. This sequence encodes CSAERGTGGDEQFF.

The chain recombines TRBV7-2 with TRBJ2-1; unclear D gene. The germline CDR1 and CDR2 sequences are SGHTA and FQGNSA. V gave up 6 bases and J gave up 5 bases, with 20 bases separating them. CDR3 size: 16 residues. CDR3 bases: TGTGCCAGCAGAAAATCTGGGTATAGTTCCCACAATGAGCAGTTCTTC. Translating gives CASRKSGYSSHNEQFF.

Only a few counts were recorded for this clonotype. In DNA form, the CDR3 reads TGTTCGCAAGAGACCCAGTACTTC. Translated: CSQETQYF. The chain has TRBV5-6 and TRBJ2-5; D gene uncertain. Germline CDR1 reads SGHDT; CDR2 reads YYEEEE. The CDR3 contains 8 residues.

This clonotype was recorded a few times. The V call is TRBV5-6, the J call TRBJ2-1; 9 bases align to TRBD1. J lost 3 bases, V lost 4 bases, and 5 bases had no gene match. Germline V gene sequence: CDR1 SGHDT, CDR2 YYEEEE. CDR3 size: 15 residues. As DNA, the CDR3 is TGTGCCAGCAGCACCGGGACAGGGATCTACAATGAGCAGTTCTTC. It is translated as CASSTGTGIYNEQFF.

This clonotype occurred a few times. The rearrangement links TRBV5-1 to TRBJ1-1; 8 positions match TRBD1. V shed 0 bases, J shed 6 bases, and the junction held 10 bases outside the gene matches. This CDR3 spans 16 amino acids. Germline V CDR1 and CDR2: SGHRS, YFSETQ. CDR3 in DNA: TGCGCCAGCAGCTTGGCAGGGGGCGCGTACTTGGCTGAAGCTTTCTTT. Its protein product is CASSLAGGAYLAEAFF. The full variable domain, rest sourced from reference TRBV5-1 and TRBJ1-1, is KAGVTQTPRYLIKTRGQQVTLSCSPISGHRSVSWYQQTPGQGLQFLFEYFSETQRNKGNFPGRFSGRQFSNSRSEMNVSTLELGDSALYLCASSLAGGAYLAEAFFGQGTRLTVV.

This clonotype was seen a few times. The chain carries TRBV5-1 and TRBJ2-1; possibly TRBD2 for D (7 bases). In germline, CDR1 is SGHRS, CDR2 YFSETQ. The CDR3 extends over 15 amino acids. V dropped 4 bases and J dropped 6 bases, with 17 bases sitting between them. The CDR3 sequence: CASSGGALSANEQFF. Here the CDR3 DNA reads TGCGCCAGCAGCGGGGGGGCCCTGTCGGCCAATGAGCAGTTCTTC. Looking up the rest from reference TRBV5-1 and TRBJ2-1 gives the full variable domain: KAGVTQTPRYLIKTRGQQVTLSCSPISGHRSVSWYQQTPGQGLQFLFEYFSETQRNKGNFPGRFSGRQFSNSRSEMNVSTLELGDSALYLCASSGGALSANEQFFGPGTRLTVL.

The CDR3 loop is CSARRGQGADTQYF. The CDR3 bases are TGCAGTGCTAGACGGGGACAGGGTGCAGATACGCAGTATTTT. This chain connects TRBV20-1 to TRBJ2-3, with 9 positions matching TRBD1. In germline, CDR1 is DFQATT, CDR2 SNEGSKA (reference sequence). V lost 2 bases, J lost 4 bases, and 4 bases stayed unmatched. CDR3 length: 14 amino acids.

This clonotype was detected only a few times. The chain is built from TRBV10-3 and TRBJ2-7, with TRBD1 matching 12 bases. V dropped 6 bases and J dropped 6; count of bases not matched to a gene: 9. The CDR3 is made up of 15 amino acids. Germline assignment: CDR1 ENHRY and CDR2 SYGVKD. CDR3 DNA: TGTGCCATCAGGATAGGGGACAGGGGGCGATTCGAGCAGTACTTC. This encodes CAIRIGDRGRFEQYF.

This chain joins TRBV12-3 or TRBV12-4 and TRBJ2-5; 10 bases agree with TRBD2. V was pared by 4 bases and J by 4 bases, with 6 bases of the junction left unmatched. The CDR3 totals 15 residues. The CDR3 coding sequence is TGTGCCAGCAGTTCATATAGCGGGGGGTTAGAGACCCAGTACTTC. This translates into CASSSYSGGLETQYF.

The chain couples TRBV27 to TRBJ2-1; tentatively, D is TRBD2 (6 bases). CDR3 size: 13 residues. V lost 5 bases to trimming and J lost 7 bases, with 12 bases between them. The germline V gene encodes CDR1 MNHEY and CDR2 SMNVEV (reference sequence). Here the CDR3 DNA reads TGTGCCAGCAGTCCCTGGAGGGGTAATGAGCAGTTCTTC. Translation: CASSPWRGNEQFF.

This clonotype was detected a few times. J is TRBJ2-3 and V is TRBV24-1; D is perhaps TRBD1 (5 bases). The CDR3 extends over 14 amino acids. The germline V gene encodes CDR1 KGHDR and CDR2 SFDVKD. V lost 0 bases and J lost 5, with 8 bases in between. As DNA, the CDR3 is TGTGCCACCAGTGATTTGCAAAGGGGAGATACGCAGTATTTT. Translating gives CATSDLQRGDTQYF.

The chain employs TRBV5-1 and TRBJ1-1, with D unclear. Looked up from germline, CDR1 is SGHRS and CDR2 is YFSETQ. The CDR3 spans 16 residues. V was cut by 0 bases and J by 0 bases, with 12 bases left in between. CDR3 nucleotide sequence: TGCGCCAGCAGCTTGGCTAAGGCGGCCCTGAACACTGAAGCTTTCTTT. Encoded protein: CASSLAKAALNTEAFF.

The chain links TRBV11-2 to TRBJ2-2; 7 bases are a match to TRBD1. The CDR3 consists of 16 residues. The junction had 13 bases not matched to a gene; V was cut back by 5 bases and J by 7 bases. Germline assignment: CDR1 SGHAT and CDR2 FQNNGV. CDR3 nucleotide sequence: TGTGCCAGCAGCGAACTTACCAACAGGGGCGACGGGGAGCTGTTTTTT. Translating gives CASSELTNRGDGELFF. The full variable domain, in which reference TRBV11-2 and TRBJ2-2 provide the parts outside the CDR3, is EAGVAQSPRYKIIEKRQSVAFWCNPISGHATLYWYQQILGQGPKLLIQFQNNGVVDDSQLPKDRFSAERLKGVDSTLKIQPAKLEDSAVYLCASSELTNRGDGELFFGEGSRLTVL.

The gene calls are TRBV6-1 and TRBJ1-2; D is unresolved. V lost 6 bases, J lost 2 bases, and 13 bases lay in between. CDR3 length: 14 residues. The germline V gene encodes CDR1 MNHNS and CDR2 SASEGT. The CDR3 is CASSPFGGNYGYTF. The DNA for the CDR3 is TGTGCCAGCAGCCCCTTTGGTGGAAACTATGGCTACACCTTC.